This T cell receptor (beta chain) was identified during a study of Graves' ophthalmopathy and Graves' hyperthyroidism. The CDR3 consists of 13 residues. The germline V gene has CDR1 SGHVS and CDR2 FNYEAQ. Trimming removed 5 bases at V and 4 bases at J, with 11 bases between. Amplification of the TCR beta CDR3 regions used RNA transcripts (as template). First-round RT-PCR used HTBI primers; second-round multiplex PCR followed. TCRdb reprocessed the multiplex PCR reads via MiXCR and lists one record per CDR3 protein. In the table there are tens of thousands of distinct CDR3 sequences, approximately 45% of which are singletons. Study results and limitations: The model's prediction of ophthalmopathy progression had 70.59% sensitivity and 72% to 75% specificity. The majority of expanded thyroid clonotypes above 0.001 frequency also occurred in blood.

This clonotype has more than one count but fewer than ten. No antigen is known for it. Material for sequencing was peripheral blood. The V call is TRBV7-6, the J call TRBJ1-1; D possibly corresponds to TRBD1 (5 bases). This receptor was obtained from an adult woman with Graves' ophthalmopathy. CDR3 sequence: CASSPQESTEAFF. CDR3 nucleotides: TGTGCCAGCAGCCCACAGGAGAGCACTGAAGCTTTCTTT. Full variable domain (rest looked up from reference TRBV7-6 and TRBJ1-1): GAGVSQSPRYKVTKRGQDVALRCDPISGHVSLYWYRQALGQGPEFLTYFNYEAQQDKSGLPNDRFSAERPEGSISTLTIQRTEQRDSAMYRCASSPQESTEAFFGQGTRLTVV.